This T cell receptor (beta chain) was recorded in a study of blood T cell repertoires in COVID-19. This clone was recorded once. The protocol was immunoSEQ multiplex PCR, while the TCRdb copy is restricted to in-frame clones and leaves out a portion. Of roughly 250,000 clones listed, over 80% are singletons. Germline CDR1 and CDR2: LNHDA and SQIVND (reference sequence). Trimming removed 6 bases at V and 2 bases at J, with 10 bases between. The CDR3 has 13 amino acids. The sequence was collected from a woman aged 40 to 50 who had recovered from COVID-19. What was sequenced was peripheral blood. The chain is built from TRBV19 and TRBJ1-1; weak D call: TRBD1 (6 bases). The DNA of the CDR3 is TGTGCCAGTAGGTTACAGGGTAACACTGAAGCTTTCTTT. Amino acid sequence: CASRLQGNTEAFF.